Described below is a single T cell receptor (beta chain) sequence and its context. There is no known antigen for this receptor. No much larger clone exists at a distance of one base, and base qualities are not known. The High Capacity cDNA Reverse Transcription Kit was used to reverse transcribe all of the isolated RNA, meaning that expressed TCRB transcripts were what got sequenced. Deep immunoSEQ sequencing was applied to naive, central memory and regulatory T cell samples, giving an average of about 3.7 million total reads per sample. Sorted cells were lysed in RLT buffer, and RNA was extracted using DNase-treated RNeasy Micro or Mini kits according to cell number. To prevent cross-contamination, each cell subset was processed individually, whereas patient and healthy donor samples were processed jointly. The immunoSEQ multiplex PCR was used to amplify TCRB sequences from cDNA, yielding 87-bp fragments that span the CDR3 region. Sequencing of the amplicons was performed on the Illumina HiSeq platform. Processing in the source paper ran as follows. Synthetic template baselines were used to correct PCR bias computationally, reads within Hamming distance 2 were collapsed, and singletons that could not be merged were discarded. Reads were aligned against IMGT to assign V, D and J genes, CDR3 length and insertions or deletions at six rearrangement sites. Within each subset, clonotype counts were normalized to sorted cell number, and only after that were true diversity and Gini coefficients computed with the tcR R package. The overlap coefficient, calculated on TCRB nucleotide sequences, was used to quantify repertoire sharing. TCRdb took this table from immuneACCESS and kept in-frame rearrangements with V and J called. Such tables lack part of the clones; where checked against another copy, unresolved V genes explain under half of the gap, and the rest is unexplained. V, J and clone size are those of that table, while D and trimming were read from the DNA. The sample table contains 300,000 to 400,000 clones; only one count was recorded for approximately 9.7% of them. The leading ten clones occupy 1% of the sample.

This sample stems from a study of beta chain features in type 1 diabetes listed by TCRdb under 2018. About the study as a whole: Mean age, gender distribution, total cell number and subset yield were not different between patients and healthy donors. In the study, TCRB repertoires of sorted circulating CD4+ T cell subsets from recently diagnosed type 1 diabetes patients were compared with those of matched healthy donors. Regulatory and stem cell-like memory subsets were isolated from only 8 patients and about eight healthy donors, whereas naive and central memory subsets came from all 30 or so donors. A total of 90 million to 130 million sorted cells were examined across all samples, and a strong correlation was observed between cell number per subset and RNA yield.

Each donor gave one peripheral blood draw, averaging approximately 0.11 L, which was collected into heparinised tubes. Naive, central memory, regulatory and stem cell-like memory CD4+ T cells were sorted on a BD FACSAria II using a panel including CD45RO, CCR7, CD25, CD127, CD95 and CD27. A purity above 95% was achieved for all sorted populations. PBMCs were isolated immediately by Lymphoprep density gradient centrifugation and stained directly without culture. So that batch effects would be minimized, each experiment stained and sorted samples in pairs, pairing one healthy donor with one patient. Here is what the overall study found, with its caveats: Because cDNA rather than genomic DNA was sequenced, highly expressing activated cells could have been over-represented, although no difference in activation and CD3 levels was found between groups. Type 1 diabetes patients showed a moderate but significant shortening of TCRB CDR3 length in all four CD4+ subsets. At VDJ recombination sites, type 1 diabetes patients had fewer insertions and more deleted nucleotides, which implies abnormalities in thymic rearrangement. HLA sub-analyses involved small numbers of individuals, so any influence of HLA type on TCRB rearrangement remained unresolved. Naive, central memory and regulatory TCRB repertoires appeared to be more alike among patients than among healthy donors. PCR might favor shorter templates, but patient and control samples were amplified and corrected together, so any skew would affect both groups equally.

V and J are trimmed by 3 bases and 5 bases, and the gene matches miss 6 bases of the junction. Including the terminal cysteine and phenylalanine, the CDR3 comprises 16 residues. The sequence is cut down to CDR3 DNA, 48 bases in frame from base 1. CDR1 and CDR2 were assigned from the germline V gene as SGDLS and YYNGEE. The clonotype was recovered from a man aged 25-45 years with type 1 diabetes. The sequencing input was central memory CD4+ T cells from blood. The chain is made from TRBV9 and TRBJ1-4, and 11 junction bases match TRBD1. The nucleotides are TGTGCCAGCAGCGCCGGACAGGGGGCGCGGAATGAAAAACTGTTTTTT. Protein translation: CASSAGQGARNEKLFF.